One and the same sample provided the 6 T cell receptor beta chains below, sequenced in a study of T cells in Graves' hyperthyroidism and ophthalmopathy. TCR beta CDR3 sequences were amplified from RNA transcripts. During a first-round RT-PCR of the TCR CDR3, the HTBI primer set was used. A single record per CDR3 protein comes from TCRdb applying MiXCR to the multiplex PCR reads. The sample holds some 350,000 distinct CDR3 sequences; 13% to 15% are singletons and the top ten take roughly a fifth. The sequenced sample was blood. The receptors stem from an older woman with Graves' ophthalmopathy.

The chain uses TRBV27 and TRBJ2-7; 11 positions agree with TRBD1. The germline gives CDR1 MNHEY, CDR2 SMNVEV (reference sequence). Germline trimming cut 4 bases from V and 6 bases from J; bases unmatched to any gene: 5. CDR3 size: 14 residues. CDR3 nucleotides: TGTGCCAGCAGTTGGACAGGGGGCCCCCTCGAGCAGTACTTC. Amino acid sequence: CASSWTGGPLEQYF.

V gene TRBV19 combines with J gene TRBJ1-1, with TRBD1 as a possible D gene (5 bases). CDR1 and CDR2 from the germline V gene are LNHDA and SQIVND (reference sequence). The CDR3 runs 14 residues. Trimming pared 8 bases from V and 1 base from J, leaving 14 bases between. CDR3 bases: TGTGCCAGTGGGCTGGGACTGCCGAACACTGAAGCTTTCTTT. Protein sequence: CASGLGLPNTEAFF. The variable domain in full, completed from reference TRBV19 and TRBJ1-1, reads DGGITQSPKYLFRKEGQNVTLSCEQNLNHDAMYWYRQDPGQGLRLIYYSQIVNDFQKGDIAEGYSVSREKKESFPLTVTSAQKNPTAFYLCASGLGLPNTEAFFGQGTRLTVV.

This chain connects TRBV19 to TRBJ2-3; a weak D match, TRBD2 (5 bases). The CDR3 extends over 12 amino acids. CDR1 is LNHDA and CDR2 is SQIVND in the germline V gene (reference sequence). V lost 10 bases and J lost 4, with 12 bases in between. CDR3 protein: CATRQAADTQYF. DNA of the CDR3: TGTGCCACGAGACAAGCGGCAGATACGCAGTATTTT.

The sample holds a few counts of this clonotype. The chain employs TRBV4-2 and TRBJ2-1; D is undetermined. This CDR3 has 14 residues. V lost 0 bases and J lost 15, with 18 bases in between. CDR1 and CDR2 from the germline V gene are LGHNA and YNFKEQ. The CDR3 bases are TGTGCCAGCAGCCAAGACCTCCTGCGACGCCTTTCGTTCTTC. Translation: CASSQDLLRRLSFF.

This clonotype was seen repeatedly, ten times or more. The chain employs TRBV5-5 and TRBJ2-7; D call uncertain. Germline assignment: CDR1 SGHKS and CDR2 YYEKEE (reference sequence). V was pared by 0 bases and J by 0 bases, with 10 bases between. The length of the CDR3 is 15 residues. The CDR3 nucleotides read TGTGCCAGCAGCTTGGCTCCACTGAGCTCCTACGAGCAGTACTTC. It is translated as CASSLAPLSSYEQYF.

In its sample, this clonotype was seen many times. The rearrangement joins TRBV20-1 to TRBJ1-5; D might be TRBD1 (5 bases). This CDR3 has 13 amino acids. V gave up 3 bases and J gave up 5 bases, with 11 bases separating them. Germline CDR1 is DFQATT and CDR2 is SNEGSKA (reference sequence). The CDR3 DNA sequence: TGCAGTGCTAGTTTGACAGCCGATCAGCCCCAGCATTTT. Translation: CSASLTADQPQHF.